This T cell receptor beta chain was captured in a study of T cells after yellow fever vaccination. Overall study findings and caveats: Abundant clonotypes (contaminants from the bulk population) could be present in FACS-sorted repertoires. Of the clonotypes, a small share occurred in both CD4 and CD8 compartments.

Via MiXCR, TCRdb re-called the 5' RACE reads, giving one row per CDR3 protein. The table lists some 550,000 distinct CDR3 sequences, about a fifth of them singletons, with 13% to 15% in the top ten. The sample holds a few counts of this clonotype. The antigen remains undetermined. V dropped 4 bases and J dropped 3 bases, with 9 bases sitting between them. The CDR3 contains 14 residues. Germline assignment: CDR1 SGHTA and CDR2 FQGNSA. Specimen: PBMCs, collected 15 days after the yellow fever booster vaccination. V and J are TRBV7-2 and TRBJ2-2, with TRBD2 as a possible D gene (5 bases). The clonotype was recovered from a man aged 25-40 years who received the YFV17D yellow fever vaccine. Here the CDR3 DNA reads TGTGCCAGCAGCTCCCGGACTCACACCGGGGAGCTGTTTTTT. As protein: CASSSRTHTGELFF.